This is a list of T cell receptor beta chains from one sample in a study of T-cell memory formation after mild COVID-19. TCRdb reprocessed the 5' RACE reads via MiXCR and lists one record per CDR3 protein. The profile shows 450,000 or so distinct CDR3 sequences, over 15% of them singletons. The sample was PBMCs or a T cell subset sorted from them (not recorded which). These receptors were taken from an adult woman who had mild COVID-19 (a few samples of this study predate the infection). Cell type and time point are not known. The CDR3 runs from the conserved cysteine through the conserved F or W. A D gene is named only where the DNA matches it firmly. Rows give clone size only sometimes, using once, few, many, or a class for an expanded clone.

>TRBJ2-7|TRBD1|TRBV19|-
CASSIVGTGGYEQYF
TGTGCCAGTAGTATAGTCGGGACAGGGGGTTACGAGCAGTACTTC
>TRBJ2-5|TRBD1|TRBV6-5|-
CASSAQGARTETQYF
TGTGCCAGCAGTGCACAGGGGGCGCGTACAGAGACCCAGTACTTC
>TRBJ2-7|TRBD1|TRBV7-3|-
CASSPDRDGEQYF
TGTGCCAGCAGTCCGGACAGGGACGGGGAGCAGTACTTC
>TRBJ2-1|-|TRBV3-1|-
CASSQSTRGGEQFF
TGTGCCAGCAGCCAATCGACTAGGGGGGGTGAGCAGTTCTTC
>TRBJ1-2|-|TRBV6-6|-
CASSYEGGRDYGYTF
TGTGCCAGCAGTTACGAGGGGGGACGAGACTATGGCTACACCTTC
>TRBJ2-2|TRBD1|TRBV19|-
CASSIERGTGANTGELFF
TGTGCCAGTAGTATAGAACGGGGGACAGGGGCGAACACCGGGGAGCTGTTTTTT
>TRBJ1-4|-|TRBV7-8|-
CASSPSVGGEKLFF
TGTGCCAGCAGCCCATCTGTGGGCGGTGAAAAACTGTTTTTT
>TRBJ1-6|-|TRBV6-2/TRBV6-3|few
CASSSGQGDNSPLHF
TGTGCCAGCAGCTCCGGCCAGGGAGATAATTCACCCCTCCACTTT
>TRBJ2-3|-|TRBV11-3|-
CASSLDRGSSTDTQYF
TGTGCCAGCAGCTTAGATCGGGGATCTAGCACAGATACGCAGTATTTT
>TRBJ1-3|-|TRBV3-1|-
CASSRSSGSSGNTIYF
TGTGCCAGCAGCCGGTCCTCCGGGAGCTCTGGAAACACCATATATTTT
>TRBJ2-7|-|TRBV18|few
CASSLQGSFSYEQYF
TGTGCCAGCTCCCTACAGGGATCCTTCTCCTACGAGCAGTACTTC
>TRBJ2-1|-|TRBV5-6|-
CASSFGHYQGDEQFF
TGTGCCAGCAGTTTCGGGCACTACCAAGGGGATGAGCAGTTCTTC
>TRBJ1-5|-|TRBV4-3|-
CASSQEFGANQPQHF
TGCGCCAGCAGCCAAGAGTTCGGTGCCAATCAGCCCCAGCATTTT
>TRBJ2-7|-|TRBV7-9|-
CASSSDRLGPYEQYF
TGTGCCAGCAGCTCCGACAGGTTAGGGCCCTACGAGCAGTACTTC
>TRBJ2-4|TRBD2|TRBV28|-
CASSSMTSGAKNIQYF
TGTGCCAGCAGTTCCATGACTAGCGGAGCCAAAAACATTCAGTACTTC
>TRBJ2-7|-|TRBV25-1|many
CASSEYLTAQGFTEQYF
TGTGCCAGCAGTGAATATTTGACAGCCCAGGGATTTACCGAGCAGTACTTC
>TRBJ2-2|-|TRBV19|few
CASITSGGHSPSGELFF
TGTGCCAGTATTACCTCCGGCGGACATTCCCCAAGCGGGGAGCTGTTTTTT
>TRBJ2-7|-|TRBV6-2/TRBV6-3|few
CASRCHRPSCAYEQYF
TGTGCCAGCAGATGCCACAGACCCTCTTGCGCATACGAGCAGTACTTC
>TRBJ2-1|-|TRBV4-3|-
CASSHGGHEQFF
TGCGCCAGCAGCCACGGGGGGCATGAGCAGTTCTTC
>TRBJ2-5|-|TRBV5-4|few
CASRERGEETQYF
TGTGCCAGCAGGGAGCGAGGGGAAGAGACCCAGTACTTC
>TRBJ1-1|-|TRBV7-2|-
CASSPLRVLGTEAFF
TGTGCCAGCAGCCCACTAAGGGTGTTGGGAACTGAAGCTTTCTTT
>TRBJ2-7|TRBD2|TRBV20-1|few
CSARGTSGRSEQYF
TGCAGTGCTCGAGGGACTAGCGGGAGATCCGAGCAGTACTTC
>TRBJ1-5|-|TRBV6-6|few
CASSSYKGRGSNQPQHF
TGTGCCAGCAGTAGCTACAAGGGGCGAGGGAGCAATCAGCCCCAGCATTTT
>TRBJ1-2|-|TRBV7-9|-
CASSLDVIVRF
TGTGCCAGCAGCTTAGACGTCATTGTCCGCTTC
>TRBJ2-1|-|TRBV7-8|-
CASSLDGTPPGEQFF
TGTGCCAGCAGCTTAGATGGGACACCACCGGGTGAGCAGTTCTTC
>TRBJ1-1|-|TRBV5-1|-
CASSEMPNTEAFF
TGCGCCAGCAGCGAGATGCCGAACACTGAAGCTTTCTTT
>TRBJ2-2|-|TRBV7-9|few
CASSLDFQTTGELFF
TGTGCCAGCAGCTTAGATTTCCAGACGACCGGGGAGCTGTTTTTT
>TRBJ2-1|TRBD2|TRBV29-1|many
CSVNGVASGGSSYNEQFF
TGCAGCGTAAATGGTGTGGCTAGCGGGGGGAGCTCCTACAATGAGCAGTTCTTC
>TRBJ1-2|-|TRBV2|few
CASSLLIRDGYTF
TGTGCCAGCAGCCTCCTTATCAGGGATGGCTACACCTTC
>TRBJ1-4|-|TRBV6-5|few
CASSYFRGGEKLFF
TGTGCCAGCAGTTACTTCCGGGGAGGTGAAAAACTGTTTTTT
>TRBJ1-1|TRBD1|TRBV27|-
CASSWVRGRGRGSTEAFF
TGTGCCAGCAGTTGGGTGCGGGGTAGGGGGCGAGGGAGCACTGAAGCTTTCTTT
>TRBJ2-7|TRBD2|TRBV7-2|-
CASSLPPGGGPYEQYF
TGTGCCAGCAGCTTACCCCCGGGGGGAGGGCCCTACGAGCAGTACTTC
>TRBJ2-1|-|TRBV27|-
CASSFTSYNEQFF
TGTGCCAGCAGTTTTACTAGCTACAATGAGCAGTTCTTC
>TRBJ1-2|-|TRBV6-4|many
CASSEGQEGYGYTF
TGTGCCAGCAGTGAAGGGCAGGAAGGATATGGCTACACCTTC
>TRBJ1-1|-|TRBV7-6|-
CASSSRRWTEAFF
TGTGCCAGCAGCTCCCGACGTTGGACTGAAGCTTTCTTT
>TRBJ2-5|-|TRBV20-1|many
CSARVAGAYQETQYF
TGCAGTGCTAGAGTGGCGGGGGCGTACCAAGAGACCCAGTACTTC
>TRBJ1-5|-|TRBV6-1|-
CASRLGARGDQPQHF
TGTGCCAGCAGGCTAGGGGCTCGAGGGGATCAGCCCCAGCATTTT
>TRBJ2-7|-|TRBV18|once
CASSDSKGEQYF
TGTGCCAGCTCCGACTCTAAGGGCGAGCAGTACTTC
>TRBJ1-2|TRBD1|TRBV20-1|few
CSASPNTGGWGYTF
TGCAGTGCTAGCCCAAATACAGGGGGCTGGGGCTACACCTTC
>TRBJ2-3|TRBD2|TRBV12-3/TRBV12-4|few
CASSPIRLAGGSTDTQYF
TGTGCCAGCAGTCCTATAAGACTAGCGGGAGGGAGCACAGATACGCAGTATTTT
>TRBJ2-7|-|TRBV7-9|few
CASSLSRWEQYF
TGTGCCAGCAGCTTAAGTCGCTGGGAGCAGTACTTC
>TRBJ1-2|TRBD1|TRBV5-1|-
CASSAGQGAKGYTF
TGCGCCAGCAGCGCTGGACAGGGGGCGAAAGGCTACACCTTC
>TRBJ2-1|TRBD2|TRBV7-2|-
CASSFPSGSSYNEQFF
TGTGCCAGCAGCTTTCCGAGCGGGAGCTCCTACAATGAGCAGTTCTTC
>TRBJ2-7|-|TRBV7-8|few
CASSLGGLDEGEQYF
TGTGCCAGCAGCTTAGGCGGCCTAGATGAGGGGGAGCAGTACTTC
>TRBJ2-1|-|TRBV7-3|-
CASSLGGSRGAYNEQFF
TGTGCCAGCAGCTTAGGTGGAAGCCGGGGGGCTTACAATGAGCAGTTCTTC
>TRBJ1-2|-|TRBV6-5|-
CASSYTLFRGYTF
TGTGCCAGCAGTTATACGCTGTTTAGAGGCTACACCTTC
>TRBJ2-1|-|TRBV12-3/TRBV12-4|-
CASSLGGAGYNEQFF
TGTGCCAGCAGCCTAGGGGGGGCAGGGTACAATGAGCAGTTCTTC
>TRBJ1-1|-|TRBV4-1|-
CASSQSGLLNTEAFF
TGCGCCAGCAGCCAATCGGGACTTCTGAACACTGAAGCTTTCTTT
>TRBJ2-3|-|TRBV6-5|many
CASSYRDPDTQYF
TGTGCCAGCAGTTACCGGGATCCAGATACGCAGTATTTT